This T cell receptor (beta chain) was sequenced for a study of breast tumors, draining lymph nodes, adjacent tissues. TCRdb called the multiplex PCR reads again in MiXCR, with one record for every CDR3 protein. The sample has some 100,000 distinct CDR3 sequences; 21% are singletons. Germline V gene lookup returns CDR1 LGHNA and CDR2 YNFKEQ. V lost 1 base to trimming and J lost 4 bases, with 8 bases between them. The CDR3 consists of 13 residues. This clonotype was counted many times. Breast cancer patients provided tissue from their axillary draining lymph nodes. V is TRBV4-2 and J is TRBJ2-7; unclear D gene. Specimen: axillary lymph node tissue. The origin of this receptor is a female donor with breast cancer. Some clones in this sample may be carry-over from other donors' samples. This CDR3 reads CASSQAGLYEQYF. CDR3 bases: TGTGCCAGCAGCCAAGCTGGGCTGTACGAGCAGTACTTC.